The entry below gives a single T cell receptor beta chain sequence along with its context. The method was immunoSEQ multiplex PCR; TCRdb's version includes in-frame clones alone and lacks a portion of them. In the table there are some 190,000 clones, around 83% of which are singletons. This specimen comes from a study of blood T cell repertoires in COVID-19. Individuals aged about 18 to 90 years were recruited from some 26 US areas. This TCR came from a woman aged 25 to 39 who had been exposed to COVID-19. Sequences were obtained from PBMCs or T cells enriched from blood (not recorded which).

The DNA of the CDR3 is TGCAGCGCCCTAGGCAGGGGGCGCGGTGAGCAGTACTTC. Its protein product is CSALGRGRGEQYF. The genes are TRBV29-1 and TRBJ2-7; TRBD1 matches at 8 bases. Germline V gene sequence: CDR1 SQVTM, CDR2 ANQGSEA. The CDR3 has 13 amino acids. The trim removed 7 bases at V and 7 bases at J, leaving 12 bases unmatched.